These 22 T cell receptor beta chains share one sample of origin, sequenced in a study of cytomegalovirus exposure and HLA in healthy donors. It was with 60 Vbeta and 13 Jbeta primers that the PCR ran. Sequencing used immunoSEQ multiplex PCR; TCRdb keeps in-frame clones, though not all of them. This table holds 50,000 to 75,000 clones, about four fifths found once. The sequenced material came from PBMCs. The receptors come from a woman aged 40 to 55 in good health and CMV-seronegative.

This chain connects TRBV5-1 to TRBJ2-7; 11 bases map to TRBD2. This CDR3 has 15 residues. Germline loops: CDR1 SGHRS, CDR2 YFSETQ. V dropped 1 base and J dropped 1; count of bases not matched to a gene: 1. As DNA, the CDR3 is TGCGCCAGCAGCTTGAGACTAGCGGGATCCTACGAGCAGTACTTC. Translated: CASSLRLAGSYEQYF.

This sequence joins TRBV4-1 and TRBJ2-7; maybe TRBD1 (5 bases). The CDR3 totals 15 residues. V was cut by 0 bases and J by 0 bases, with 9 bases left in between. From germline, CDR1 is MGHRA and CDR2 YSYEKL. The CDR3 sequence is CASSQEGQSSYEQYF. CDR3 DNA: TGCGCCAGCAGCCAAGAGGGGCAGTCCTCCTACGAGCAGTACTTC.

The chain joins TRBV30 to TRBJ2-5, with a weak D call TRBD1 (5 bases). Germline V gene sequence: CDR1 GTSNPN, CDR2 SVGIG (reference sequence). V lost 0 bases and J lost 1, with 18 bases in between. CDR3 length: 17 residues. The CDR3 protein is CAWSVDGAGQRQETQYF. CDR3 coding DNA: TGTGCCTGGAGTGTAGATGGGGCAGGGCAGCGCCAAGAGACCCAGTACTTC.

V is TRBV15 and J is TRBJ1-5; TRBD1 matches at 7 bases. The CDR3 has 15 amino acids. CDR1 LNHNV and CDR2 YYDKDF come from the germline V gene (reference sequence). V shed 3 bases and J 5 bases; nucleotides not matched to a gene: 7. The CDR3, as DNA: TGTGCCACCAGCAGTCCCCGGGACAGCGATCAGCCCCAGCATTTT. The encoded protein is CATSSPRDSDQPQHF.

The chain employs TRBV5-1 and TRBJ2-5, with D perhaps TRBD1 (5 bases). V gave up 0 bases and J gave up 0 bases, with 15 bases separating them. Germline V lookup: CDR1 SGHRS, CDR2 YFSETQ. CDR3 length equals 17 residues. The CDR3 region is CASSLGQGPRYQETQYF. The CDR3 nucleotides are TGCGCCAGCAGCTTGGGGCAGGGCCCGAGGTACCAAGAGACCCAGTACTTC.

This chain connects TRBV6-5 to TRBJ1-2; 7 nucleotides match TRBD1. This CDR3 comprises 13 residues. V lost 6 bases, J lost 5 bases, and 6 bases stayed unmatched. Germline-derived CDR1 and CDR2 are MNHEY and SVGAGI. The CDR3 region has the DNA TGTGCCAGCAGGGTATCAGGGGGTTATGGCTACACCTTC. It codes for CASRVSGGYGYTF.

This clone has only one observation. The chain carries TRBV13 and TRBJ1-1; perhaps TRBD1 as D (6 bases). Germline CDR1 is PRHDT and CDR2 is FYEKMQ (reference sequence). Trimming removed 4 bases at V and 10 bases at J, with 19 bases between. The CDR3 has 14 residues. The CDR3 DNA reads as TGTGCCAGCAGCTCGGTCACGAGGGGGGGCCGAGCTTTCTTT. It yields the protein CASSSVTRGGRAFF.

As DNA, the CDR3 is TGCGCCAGCAGTCAAAGGGGGACAGGGCGGATTGCTTTCTTT. The encoded protein is CASSQRGTGRIAFF. The chain is built from TRBV23-1 and TRBJ1-1; the match to TRBD1 covers 9 bases. TRBV23-1 falls under the ORF class, with uncertain function. V shed 2 bases, J shed 11 bases, and the junction held 9 bases outside the gene matches. This CDR3 has 14 residues.

The CDR3: CASSLFTVRGGSANQPQHF. In DNA form, the CDR3 reads TGTGCCAGCAGTTTATTCACGGTCCGCGGGGGATCGGCTAATCAGCCCCAGCATTTT. V gene TRBV28 combines with J gene TRBJ1-5; TRBD1 is a possible D gene (5 bases). Germline-derived CDR1 and CDR2 are MDHEN and SYDVKM. With 1 base removed from V and 4 bases from J, the gap between germline ends came to 23 bases. CDR3 length equals 19 residues.

This chain joins TRBV5-8 and TRBJ1-5, with TRBD1 matching over 10 bases. With 0 bases clipped from V and 3 bases from J, the junction kept 6 bases outside the gene matches. Germline assignment: CDR1 SGHTS and CDR2 YDEGEE. The CDR3 length is 17 residues. This CDR3 is CASSLESGTGVNQPQHF. The CDR3 nucleotides read TGTGCCAGCAGCTTGGAGTCCGGGACAGGGGTCAATCAGCCCCAGCATTTT.

The V gene is TRBV28, the J gene TRBJ1-3; D uncertain. Germline values: CDR1 MDHEN, CDR2 SYDVKM. Between the trimmed V and J ends, which lost 5 bases and 4 bases, there was a span of 12 bases. This CDR3 spans 14 amino acids. The CDR3 nucleotides are TGTGCCAGCAGTCCAGCGGGGTCAGGAAACACCATATATTTT. Its protein is CASSPAGSGNTIYF.

This clone occurred once. This chain joins TRBV28 and TRBJ1-1; no reliable D call. This CDR3 region has 12 residues. The ends were cut back, 6 bases at V and 3 bases at J, with 8 bases in the middle. The germline V gene encodes CDR1 MDHEN and CDR2 SYDVKM. This CDR3 is CASSEKHTEAFF. CDR3 sequence (DNA): TGTGCCAGCAGCGAAAAGCACACTGAAGCTTTCTTT.

This clone was counted once. This rearrangement joins TRBV29-1 to TRBJ2-7; 7 bases agree with TRBD1. Losses at the gene ends were 7 bases for V and 1 base for J; bases not matched to a gene: 4. The CDR3 spans 12 residues. CDR1 SQVTM and CDR2 ANQGSEA come from the germline V gene. The CDR3 sequence: CSALTGSYEQYF. The CDR3 DNA reads TGCAGCGCTCTGACAGGGTCCTACGAGCAGTACTTC.

This chain joins TRBV5-1 and TRBJ2-7; D may be TRBD2 (6 bases). V shed 5 bases and J shed 5 bases, with 17 bases lying between them. Germline CDR1 reads SGHRS; CDR2 reads YFSETQ. The CDR3 has 14 amino acids. The CDR3 reads CASRGLGSIHEQYF. CDR3 DNA: TGCGCCAGCAGGGGACTGGGGAGTATCCACGAGCAGTACTTC.

The chain links TRBV6-5 to TRBJ2-2; 12 nucleotides align to TRBD2. CDR1 is MNHEY and CDR2 is SVGAGI in the germline V gene. This CDR3 contains 15 residues. V was pared by 6 bases and J by 5 bases, with 4 bases of the junction left unmatched. CDR3: CASRNGLAGTGELFF. CDR3 DNA: TGTGCCAGCAGAAACGGACTAGCGGGAACCGGGGAGCTGTTTTTT.

This clone was counted only a few times. Other nucleotide sequences from this sample produce the same CDR3. The V and J genes are TRBV7-8 and TRBJ1-5; D ambiguous. The CDR3 has 13 residues. Trimming took off 1 base at V and 5 bases at J, with 6 bases between the two ends. Germline V CDR1 and CDR2: SGHVS, FQNEAQ. CDR3 DNA sequence: TGTGCCAGCAGCTTAGTGCAGGATCAGCCCCAGCATTTT. Translating it yields CASSLVQDQPQHF. Drawing the rest from reference TRBV7-8 and TRBJ1-5, the complete variable domain is GAGVSQSPRYKVAKRGQDVALRCDPISGHVSLFWYQQALGQGPEFLTYFQNEAQLDKSGLPSDRFFAERPEGSVSTLKIQRTQQEDSAVYLCASSLVQDQPQHFGDGTRLSIL.

The CDR3 protein is CASSVGLAGGRDNEQFF. DNA of the CDR3: TGTGCCAGCAGCGTTGGACTAGCGGGAGGGCGGGACAATGAGCAGTTCTTC. This chain joins TRBV9 and TRBJ2-1; 15 nucleotides align to TRBD2. Looked up from germline, CDR1 is SGDLS and CDR2 is YYNGEE. The CDR3 loop spans 17 amino acids. The V gene end was trimmed by 2 bases and the J gene end by 5 bases; junction bases not matched to a gene: 5.

The rearrangement joins TRBV10-3 to TRBJ1-3; the D is unclear. This CDR3 has 12 amino acids. CDR1 is ENHRY, CDR2 SYGVKD, per germline. V lost 10 bases and J 3 bases, leaving 10 bases between the germline ends. Here the CDR3 reads CATSGDGNTIYF. CDR3 bases: TGTGCCACTAGTGGAGATGGAAACACCATATATTTT.

The chain is built from TRBV6-5 and TRBJ2-1, with a weak D call TRBD1 (6 bases). Trimming shortened V by 6 bases and J by 7 bases, and 13 bases separated the two germline ends. The CDR3 runs to 13 residues. CDR1 and CDR2 (germline): MNHEY, SVGAGI. The CDR3 sequence is CASRQQGRNEQFF. The CDR3, as DNA: TGTGCCAGCAGGCAACAGGGTAGGAATGAGCAGTTCTTC.

The chain joins TRBV11-2 to TRBJ2-7, with D tentatively TRBD1 (5 bases). Germline CDR1 and CDR2: SGHAT and FQNNGV. The CDR3 consists of 16 residues. V was pared by 5 bases and J by 1 base, with 18 bases between. In DNA, the CDR3 is TGTGCCAGCAGCCAAAACCCCAGGGTAAGATCCTACGAGCAGTACTTC. It codes for CASSQNPRVRSYEQYF.

The chain links TRBV27 to TRBJ2-1, with TRBD2 identical over 10 bases. Germline CDR1 reads MNHEY; CDR2 reads SMNVEV (reference sequence). After removal of 5 bases from V and 6 bases from J, the junction contained 4 bases not matched to a gene. The CDR3 extends over 14 amino acids. The CDR3 bases are TGTGCCAGCAGTAGCGGGAGGGCCGGCAATGAGCAGTTCTTC. Its translation: CASSSGRAGNEQFF.

The chain joins TRBV27 to TRBJ1-1, with 11 nucleotides matching TRBD1. V shed 3 bases and J 7 bases; nucleotides not matched to a gene: 4. Germline CDR1 is MNHEY and CDR2 is SMNVEV (reference sequence). The CDR3 covers 14 residues. The CDR3 here is CASSLGTGGNEAFF. The CDR3 nucleotides are TGTGCCAGCAGTTTGGGGACAGGGGGTAATGAAGCTTTCTTT.